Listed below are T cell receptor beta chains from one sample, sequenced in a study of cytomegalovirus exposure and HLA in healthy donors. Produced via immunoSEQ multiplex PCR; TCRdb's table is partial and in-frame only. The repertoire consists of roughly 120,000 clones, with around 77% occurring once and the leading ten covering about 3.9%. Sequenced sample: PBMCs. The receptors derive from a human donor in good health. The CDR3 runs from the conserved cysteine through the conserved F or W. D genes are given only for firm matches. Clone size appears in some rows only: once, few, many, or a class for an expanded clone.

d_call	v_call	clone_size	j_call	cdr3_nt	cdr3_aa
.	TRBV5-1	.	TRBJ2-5	TGCGCCAGCAGCTTGAGAACCAAACCCGGTGGCCAACTGGATCGAGGGACCCAGTACTTC	CASSLRTKPGGQLDRGTQYF
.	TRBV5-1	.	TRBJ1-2	TGCGCCAGCAGCTTGATTGGGGGCGTCGGATATGGCTACACCTTC	CASSLIGGVGYGYTF
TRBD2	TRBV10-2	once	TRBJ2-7	TGCGCCAGTAGCGGGACACCATCCTACGAGCAGTACTTC	CASSGTPSYEQYF
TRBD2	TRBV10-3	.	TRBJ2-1	TGTGCCATCGGAGAGGGGTGGACTAGTAACTCTGAGCAGTTCTTC	CAIGEGWTSNSEQFF
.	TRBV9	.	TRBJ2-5	TGTGCCAGCAGCGTATCCGGTGGGGCAGGGCCTCAAGAGACCCAGTACTTC	CASSVSGGAGPQETQYF
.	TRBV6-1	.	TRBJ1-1	TGTGCCACCGCCTTGAGAACAGCGAACACTGAAGCTTTCTTT	CATALRTANTEAFF
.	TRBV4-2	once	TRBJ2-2	TGTGCCAGCAGCCAGAATTCAGGGGGGCGCTTGGTCGGGGAGCTGTTTTTT	CASSQNSGGRLVGELFF
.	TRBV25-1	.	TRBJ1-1	TGTGCCAGCAGTGAATCCTTGACAGTAAACACTGAAGCTTTCTTT	CASSESLTVNTEAFF
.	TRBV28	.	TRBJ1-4	TGTGCCAGCAGGACAGCTAAATTAGAAAAACTGTTTTTT	CASRTAKLEKLFF
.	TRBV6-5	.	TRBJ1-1	TGTGCCAGCAGTTACTCCGGGGGGTCGAACACTGAAGCTTTCTTT	CASSYSGGSNTEAFF
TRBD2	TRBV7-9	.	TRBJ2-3	TGTGCCAGCAGCCCTAGCGGGCCCAGCACAGATACGCAGTATTTT	CASSPSGPSTDTQYF
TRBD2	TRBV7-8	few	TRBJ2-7	TGTGCCAGCAGCTTAAGGGGAGCGGGACCCTACGAGCAGTACTTC	CASSLRGAGPYEQYF
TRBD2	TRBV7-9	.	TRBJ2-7	TGTGCCAGCAGGACTAGCGAGGACCACGAGCAGTACTTC	CASRTSEDHEQYF
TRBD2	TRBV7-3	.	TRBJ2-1	TGTGCCAGCAGCCCCCATCCGGGAGGGAATGAGCAGTTCTTC	CASSPHPGGNEQFF
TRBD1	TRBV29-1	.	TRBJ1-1	TGCAGCGTTGTGGGGGGACAGGGGGCTTTCACTGAAGCTTTCTTT	CSVVGGQGAFTEAFF
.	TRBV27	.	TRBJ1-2	TGTGCCAGCAGTTCATTGATTTACCTGGACTATGGCTATGGCTACACCTTC	CASSSLIYLDYGYGYTF
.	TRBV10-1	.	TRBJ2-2	TGCGCCAGCAGTGCGGTAACATCAGGTGGCGGGGAGCTGTTTTTT	CASSAVTSGGGELFF
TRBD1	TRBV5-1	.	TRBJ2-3	TGCGCCAGCAGCTTGCCAGGGGGCGGGAGCACAGATACGCAGTATTTT	CASSLPGGGSTDTQYF
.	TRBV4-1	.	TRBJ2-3	TGCGCCAGCAGCCAAGATACAGGCGGGGGCACAGATACGCAGTATTTT	CASSQDTGGGTDTQYF
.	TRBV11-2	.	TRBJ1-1	TGTGCCAGCAGCTCGGCCCCCGGGAGCACCACTGAAGCTTTCTTT	CASSSAPGSTTEAFF
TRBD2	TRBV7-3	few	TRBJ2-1	TGTGCCAGCAGCTTCCAGCGGGAGGCCCCCTACAATGAGCAGTTCTTC	CASSFQREAPYNEQFF
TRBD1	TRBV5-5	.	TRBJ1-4	TGTGCCAGCAGCCCTAGGACAGGGGCGGGTGAAAAACTGTTTTTT	CASSPRTGAGEKLFF
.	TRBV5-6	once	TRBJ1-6	TGTGCCAGCAGTGCTGGACAGATGAATTCACCCCTCCACTTT	CASSAGQMNSPLHF
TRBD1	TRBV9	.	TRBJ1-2	TGTGCCAGCAGCGTTGATCCCGGGACAGGGGACTATGGCTACACCTTC	CASSVDPGTGDYGYTF
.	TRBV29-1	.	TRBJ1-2	TGCAGCGTCGAACAGGCATTCAGCACCTATGGCTACACCTTC	CSVEQAFSTYGYTF
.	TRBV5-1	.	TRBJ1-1	TGCGCCAGCAGCTCGGGAGGTACTGAAGCTTTCTTT	CASSSGGTEAFF
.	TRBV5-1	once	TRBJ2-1	TGCGCCAGCAGCTTGGCGTATGAGCAGTTCTTC	CASSLAYEQFF
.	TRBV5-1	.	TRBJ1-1	TGCGCCAGCAGCCCGGAAGTAGACATGAACACTGAAGCTTTCTTT	CASSPEVDMNTEAFF
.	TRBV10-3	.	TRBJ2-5	TGTGCCATCAGTGCCGGAGGGGAGACCCAGTACTTC	CAISAGGETQYF
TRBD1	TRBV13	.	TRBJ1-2	TGTGCCAGCAGCTTGGACAGGGGTTTATCGGGCTACACCTTC	CASSLDRGLSGYTF
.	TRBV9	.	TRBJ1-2	TGTGCCAGCAGCGTAGGGAGTTATGGCTACACCTTC	CASSVGSYGYTF
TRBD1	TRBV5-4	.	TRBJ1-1	TGTGCCAGCAGCTTGGCCAGGGGGCGAGGGATTGGTGAAGCTTTCTTT	CASSLARGRGIGEAFF
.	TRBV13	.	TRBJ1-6	TGTGCCAGCAGCTTGGGAGAGGGTAAATCACCCCTCCACTTT	CASSLGEGKSPLHF
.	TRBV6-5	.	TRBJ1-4	TGTGCCAGCAGTCGGGACTCTTTCTCCAATGAAAAACTGTTTTTT	CASSRDSFSNEKLFF
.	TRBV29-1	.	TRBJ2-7	TGCAGCGTTGAAGACAACCGACAGGTTGTCTACGAGCAGTACTTC	CSVEDNRQVVYEQYF
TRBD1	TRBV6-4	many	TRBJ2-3	TGTGCCAGCAGTGACGGGACAGGGGGCGCAGATACGCAGTATTTT	CASSDGTGGADTQYF
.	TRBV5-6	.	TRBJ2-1	TGTGCCAGCAGCTTGGGCCCACCGGGTGAGCAGTTCTTC	CASSLGPPGEQFF
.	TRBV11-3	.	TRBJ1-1	TGTGCCAGCAGCCTGGGGGCAGTGAACACTGAAGCTTTCTTT	CASSLGAVNTEAFF
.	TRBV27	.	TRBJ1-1	TGTGCCAGCAGTTTTGGCGGGGCTGAAGCTTTCTTT	CASSFGGAEAFF
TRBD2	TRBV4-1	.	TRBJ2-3	TGCGCCAGCAGGAAAAGCGGGAGTGCAGATACGCAGTATTTT	CASRKSGSADTQYF
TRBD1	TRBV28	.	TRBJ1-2	TGTGCCAGCAACTCAGGACAGGGGGCTCACTATGGCTACACCTTC	CASNSGQGAHYGYTF
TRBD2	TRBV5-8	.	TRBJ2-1	TGTGCCAGCAGGGGGAGGGACAATGAGCAGTTCTTC	CASRGRDNEQFF
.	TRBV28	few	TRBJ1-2	TGTGCCAGCGGGGGCCCCTATGGCTACACCTTC	CASGGPYGYTF